One and the same sample provided the 18 T cell receptor beta chains below, sequenced in a study of response to subunit inactivated influenza vaccine. TCRdb re-called the RT-PCR reads with MiXCR, one entry per CDR3 protein. The sample comprises hundreds of thousands of distinct CDR3 sequences, around 14% of which are singletons, and 6% to 7% rests with the top ten. The source was PBMCs from blood, collected about 14 days before vaccination. These receptors came from a man aged 50-60 years who received an inactivated influenza vaccine.

This clonotype was recorded a few times. The V call is TRBV4-3, the J call TRBJ2-5; the D gene is possibly TRBD2 (5 bases). CDR1 LGHNA and CDR2 YSLEER come from the germline V gene. The V end lost 3 bases, the J end lost 4 bases, and 9 bases lay between the germline ends. The CDR3 has 13 residues. The CDR3 DNA follows: TGCGCCAGCAGCCAGCGAGAGGGAGAGACCCAGTACTTC. It specifies CASSQREGETQYF.

This clonotype was found a few times. The CDR3 DNA sequence: TGTGCCAGCAGCCAAGAACGGCGGGGGGGCCGCGAGCAGTACTTC. It encodes CASSQERRGGREQYF. V and J are TRBV3-1 and TRBJ2-7, with TRBD2 matching 9 bases. Germline lookup yields CDR1 LGHDT and CDR2 YNNKEL (reference sequence). The J segment lost 6 bases and the V segment lost 0 bases, leaving 6 bases of the junction unmatched. The CDR3 is 15 residues long.

The chain combines TRBV27 with TRBJ1-5, with D possibly TRBD1 on 6 matching bases. The germline CDR1 and CDR2 sequences are MNHEY and SMNVEV (reference sequence). The CDR3 length is 13 residues. V was shortened by 5 bases and J by 15 bases, with 20 bases between the two germline ends. The DNA for the CDR3 is TGTGCCAGCAGTCAACTCGGGACATCCGCTTGGCATTTT. This translates into CASSQLGTSAWHF.

This rearrangement joins TRBV3-1 to TRBJ2-1, with D maybe TRBD2 (5 bases). CDR1 and CDR2 (germline): LGHDT, YNNKEL (reference sequence). V dropped 7 bases and J dropped 1 base, with 14 bases sitting between them. The CDR3 extends over 15 amino acids. The CDR3 is CASTNGRTSYNEQFF. CDR3 nucleotide sequence: TGTGCCAGCACCAATGGGCGGACTTCCTACAATGAGCAGTTCTTC.

In its sample, this clonotype was seen a few times. The rearrangement links TRBV18 to TRBJ2-3; D remains ambiguous. The CDR3 has 15 residues. The V gene's germline CDR1 is KGHSH and CDR2 LQKENI. Trimming cost V 4 bases and J 0 bases, with 11 bases left between them. CDR3 sequence reads: CASSLQEPSTDTQYF. The CDR3 coding sequence is TGTGCCAGCTCACTTCAAGAACCCAGCACAGATACGCAGTATTTT. The complete variable domain, with remaining parts taken from reference TRBV18 and TRBJ2-3, reads NAGVMQNPRHLVRRRGQEARLRCSPMKGHSHVYWYRQLPEEGLKFMVYLQKENIIDESGMPKERFSAEFPKEGPSILRIQQVVRGDSAAYFCASSLQEPSTDTQYFGPGTRLTVL.

This clonotype was picked up a small number of times. The chain links TRBV12-3 or TRBV12-4 to TRBJ2-7; D assignment may be TRBD1 or TRBD2 (5 bases each). The CDR3 extends over 12 amino acids. V was cut by 1 base and J by 10 bases, with 11 bases left in between. The CDR3 sequence is CASSLESGPQYF. CDR3 coding DNA: TGTGCCAGCAGTTTAGAGTCGGGACCTCAGTACTTC.

This clonotype appeared a few times. This sequence joins TRBV29-1 and TRBJ2-3, with 11 bases matching TRBD1. The CDR3 covers 13 residues. Per germline, CDR1 SQVTM and CDR2 ANQGSEA. V dropped 5 bases and J dropped 5; count of bases not matched to a gene: 3. Written as DNA, the CDR3 is TGCAGCGTTACCGGGACAGGGGGAGATACGCAGTATTTT. Translation: CSVTGTGGDTQYF.

This chain links TRBV5-1 with TRBJ2-7; no clear D gene. The V end lost 0 bases, the J end lost 0 bases, and 13 bases lay between the germline ends. Germline V CDR1 and CDR2: SGHRS, YFSETQ. The CDR3 totals 16 residues. The CDR3 region is CASSLDSRRSSYEQYF. Here the CDR3 DNA reads TGCGCCAGCAGCTTGGATTCGCGTCGAAGCTCCTACGAGCAGTACTTC.

The gene calls are TRBV2 and TRBJ2-2; TRBD2 might be the D (6 bases). V gave up 3 bases and J gave up 2 bases, with 7 bases separating them. Germline lookup yields CDR1 SNHLY and CDR2 FYNNEI. This CDR3 comprises 14 residues. The CDR3 bases are TGTGCCAGCAGTGATGGACTAAACACCGGGGAGCTGTTTTTT. Translated: CASSDGLNTGELFF. The whole variable domain, remainder taken from reference TRBV2 and TRBJ2-2, is EPEVTQTPSHQVTQMGQEVILRCVPISNHLYFYWYRQILGQKVEFLVSFYNNEISEKSEIFDDQFSVERPDGSNFTLKIRSTKLEDSAMYFCASSDGLNTGELFFGEGSRLTVL.

With respect to this clonotype: A much larger clone lies one base from this, so it may be a read error. The CDR3 is CASSPGSWSPRYGHTF. The CDR3 coding sequence is TGTGCCAGCAGCCCCGGGTCTTGGAGTCCCCGCTATGGCCACACCTTC. The V gene is TRBV7-9, the J gene TRBJ1-2; D not resolved. CDR3 size: 16 residues. Germline CDR1 reads SEHNR; CDR2 reads FQNEAQ (reference sequence).

The chain recombines TRBV5-5 with TRBJ2-3, with 10 bases identical to TRBD2. CDR1 is SGHKS, CDR2 YYEKEE, per germline (reference sequence). The CDR3 extends over 18 amino acids. V lost 2 bases and J lost 0; bases outside the gene matches: 9. The CDR3: CASSFGLASGGSTDTQYF. The CDR3 bases are TGTGCCAGCAGCTTCGGTTTGGCTAGCGGGGGTAGCACAGATACGCAGTATTTT.

This clonotype was detected only a few times. The chain uses TRBV6-2 or TRBV6-3 and TRBJ1-5; D is perhaps TRBD1 (6 bases). CDR1 and CDR2 (germline): MNHEY, SVGEGT. Trimming shortened V by 8 bases and J by 9 bases, and 23 bases separated the two germline ends. This CDR3 comprises 15 residues. The CDR3 here is CASGDPGQQYRPQHF. The CDR3 DNA reads TGTGCCAGCGGCGACCCCGGACAGCAGTATAGGCCCCAGCATTTT.

The V gene is TRBV11-2, the J gene TRBJ2-7; D is perhaps TRBD1 (6 bases). Germline values: CDR1 SGHAT, CDR2 FQNNGV. The CDR3 covers 14 residues. V lost 5 bases and J 0 bases, leaving 11 bases between the germline ends. CDR3 sequence reads: CASSKGHLSYEQYF. CDR3 sequence (DNA): TGTGCCAGCAGCAAGGGACACCTCTCCTACGAGCAGTACTTC. Supplemented by reference TRBV11-2 and TRBJ2-7, the full variable domain reads EAGVAQSPRYKIIEKRQSVAFWCNPISGHATLYWYQQILGQGPKLLIQFQNNGVVDDSQLPKDRFSAERLKGVDSTLKIQPAKLEDSAVYLCASSKGHLSYEQYFGPGTRLTVT.

The V and J genes are TRBV4-2 and TRBJ2-4; 8 bases line up with TRBD2. Germline V CDR1 and CDR2: LGHNA, YNFKEQ. This CDR3 is 17 amino acids long. V gave up 0 bases and J gave up 6 bases; unmatched junction bases: 10. CDR3 DNA: TGTGCCAGCAGCCAAGATCGCGGGGGGACCCTGGGAAACATTCAGTACTTC. Protein product: CASSQDRGGTLGNIQYF.

The rearrangement links TRBV5-1 to TRBJ2-7, with 9 nucleotides matching TRBD2. Germline V gene sequence: CDR1 SGHRS, CDR2 YFSETQ. V was pared by 0 bases and J by 0 bases, with 4 bases of the junction left unmatched. The CDR3 has 16 amino acids. The chain's CDR3 is CASSLARLADSYEQYF. The CDR3 nucleotides read TGCGCCAGCAGCTTGGCTAGACTAGCGGACTCCTACGAGCAGTACTTC.

This clonotype was observed at least ten times. The genes are TRBV7-2 and TRBJ1-2; 7 positions agree with TRBD1. Germline assignment: CDR1 SGHTA and CDR2 FQGNSA. V trimming: 5 bases; J trimming: 0 bases; junction bases outside the gene matches: 6. The CDR3 extends over 15 amino acids. CDR3 loop: CASSPWGQTNYGYTF. As DNA, the CDR3 is TGTGCCAGCAGCCCGTGGGGACAGACTAACTATGGCTACACCTTC.

This clonotype occurred a few times. The V gene is TRBV20-1, the J gene TRBJ2-3; TRBD2 is a possible D gene (6 bases). CDR3 length: 10 amino acids. CDR1 DFQATT and CDR2 SNEGSKA come from the germline V gene (reference sequence). The CDR3 DNA sequence: TGCAGGCCTCGGGGGGATACGCAGTATTTT. This sequence encodes CRPRGDTQYF.

The chain combines TRBV6-2 or TRBV6-3 with TRBJ2-3; TRBD2 aligns across 8 bases. The CDR3 consists of 14 residues. CDR1 is MNHEY, CDR2 SVGEGT, per germline. The V and J ends lost 6 bases and 4 bases, in that order; junction bases with no gene match: 6. This CDR3 is CASRPSGGSDTQYF. CDR3 sequence (DNA): TGTGCCAGCAGACCCTCGGGGGGGTCAGATACGCAGTATTTT.